This T cell receptor (beta chain) was recorded in a study of cytomegalovirus exposure and HLA in healthy donors. Study observations and caveats: Common viral pathogens seemed to be connected with several of the most significant clusters, according to a later analysis. The number of N-insertions in an Asian-associated ancestry cluster was reportedly below the approximately 700-donor mean in a later analysis. It has been reported that TCR beta sequences accurately predicted the HLA-A and HLA-B alleles of most subjects. Cytomegalovirus association was listed for 164 TCR beta chains.

Trimming removed 6 bases from V and 1 base from J; junction bases left unmatched: 4. Per germline, CDR1 LNHDA and CDR2 SQIVND (reference sequence). There are 14 residues in the CDR3. PCR amplification relied on 60 Vbeta primers (plus 13 Jbeta primers). Repertoires were generated with immunoSEQ multiplex PCR, while TCRdb's copy carries only in-frame clones and drops some. The repertoire holds 150,000 to 180,000 clones, with less than 80% as singletons. On this clone itself: Its cognate antigen is unknown.

The chain employs TRBV19 and TRBJ1-1, with 8 bases identical to TRBD1. Sequencing was performed on PBMCs. The receptor's source is a man aged 25 to 40 in good health and CMV-seronegative. CDR3 sequence reads: CASSLQGANTEAFF. The CDR3 DNA follows: TGTGCCAGTAGCCTGCAGGGGGCGAACACTGAAGCTTTCTTT.